This T cell receptor beta chain was retrieved from a study of cytomegalovirus exposure and HLA in healthy donors. General study points: Most of the TCR beta V segments (in an earlier analysis) were productive either about 90% or about 30% of the time. There were 150 to 200 TCR beta chains listed as cytomegalovirus-associated.

The CDR3 loop spans 16 amino acids. V was pared by 6 bases and J by 5 bases, with 11 bases of the junction left unmatched. Germline CDR1 is MNHEY and CDR2 is SMNVEV (reference sequence). Primers included in the PCR were 60 Vbeta and 13 Jbeta primers. This table comes from immunoSEQ multiplex PCR, and its TCRdb copy is limited to in-frame clones, with some not included. The sample's table shows 65,000 to 95,000 clones. About this clone itself: Antigen: not known.

This sequence was found in a woman aged 55-70 years in good health and CMV-seronegative. This sequence joins TRBV27 and TRBJ2-1; 9 bases are a match to TRBD1. The specimen sequenced was PBMCs. CDR3 sequence: CASRLDGTGNNNEQFF. The CDR3, as DNA: TGTGCCAGCAGGCTTGATGGGACAGGGAATAACAATGAGCAGTTCTTC.